This T cell receptor (beta chain) was captured by sequencing in a study of CXCR3-negative and CXCR3-positive naive CD8 T cells. As concerns this clonotype: The antigen remains undetermined.

Overall study results and limits: Diversity in memory CD8+ cells fell much lower than the comparably high levels seen in both naive subsets. Whereas memory cells differed, naive CXCR3-negative and CXCR3-positive cells shared similar TRBV-TRBJ usage.

Via 5' RACE with UMI labels, TRB cDNA libraries were prepared. With the 5' RACE reads reprocessed, TCRdb shows one record per CDR3 protein and no DNA. Its clone listing holds tens of thousands of distinct CDR3 sequences. The V gene's germline CDR1 is ENHRY and CDR2 SYGVKD. This CDR3 is 16 amino acids long. The sequence was collected from a human donor in good health. Some clones in this sample may be carry-over from other donors' samples. The sequencing input was memory CD8+ T cells from blood. The rearrangement links TRBV10-3 to TRBJ2-3; TCRdb's D gene call, TRBD2, goes unchecked for lack of DNA. The CDR3 region is CAISPHLSGSGDTQYF.